This T cell receptor beta chain came from a study of graft-versus-host responses after intestinal transplantation. The CDR3 runs 15 residues. Germline CDR1 MDHEN, CDR2 SYDVKM. The junction had 4 bases not matched to a gene; V was cut back by 7 bases and J by 2 bases. Here immunoSEQ multiplex PCR was the method, and the copy in TCRdb shows in-frame clones only, minus some. The sample has tens of thousands of clones; roughly 85% are singletons. Sample: PBMCs, taken approximately 28 days after intestinal transplant. V and J are TRBV28 and TRBJ2-2; 10 bases line up with TRBD2. This TCR was sampled from a human patient who received an intestinal transplant, so some T cells may come from the graft donor. The CDR3 loop reads CASNVAGGNTGELFF. The CDR3 bases are TGTGCCAGCAATGTAGCGGGGGGAAACACCGGGGAGCTGTTTTTT.